This T cell receptor beta chain is from a study of CD8+ T cells in alopecia areata. Study-level background: Twice daily, treated patients received 5 to 10 mg of oral tofacitinib. People stayed on tofacitinib for 6 to 18 months, then stopped the drug for 6 months.

Deletions cut 0 bases from V and 4 bases from J, with 13 bases between. The CDR3 length is 15 residues. From germline, CDR1 is MNHEY and CDR2 SVGAGI. The authors extracted RNA and reverse transcribed it into cDNA as the sequencing template. Sequencing used immunoSEQ multiplex PCR; TCRdb keeps in-frame clones, though not all of them. The sample carries about 130,000 clones, approximately 58% recorded once. The chain uses TRBV6-5 and TRBJ2-7, with D perhaps matching TRBD1 or TRBD2 (5 bases each). Source: CD4+ T cells sorted from blood, taken at week 0. The sequence was obtained from a human donor with alopecia areata. The CDR3 DNA follows: TGTGCCAGCAGTTACTCGGTGTCCTGGGGGTACGAGCAGTACTTC. Translating gives CASSYSVSWGYEQYF.